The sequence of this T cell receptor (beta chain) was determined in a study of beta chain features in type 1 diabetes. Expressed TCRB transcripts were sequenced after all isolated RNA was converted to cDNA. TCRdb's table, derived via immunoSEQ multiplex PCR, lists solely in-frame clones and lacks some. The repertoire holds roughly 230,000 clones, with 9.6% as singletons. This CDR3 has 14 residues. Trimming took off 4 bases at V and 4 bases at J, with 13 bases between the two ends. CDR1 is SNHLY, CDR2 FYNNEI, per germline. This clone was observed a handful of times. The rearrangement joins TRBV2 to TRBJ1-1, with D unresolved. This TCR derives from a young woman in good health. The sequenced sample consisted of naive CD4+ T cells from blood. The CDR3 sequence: CASSVARIRTEAFF. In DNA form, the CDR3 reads TGTGCCAGCAGTGTAGCCAGGATTCGCACTGAAGCTTTCTTT.